A selection of T cell receptor beta chains follows, all from one sample in a study of blood T cell repertoires in COVID-19. Method: immunoSEQ multiplex PCR; TCRdb's copy keeps in-frame clones and lacks some. This repertoire shows approximately 180,000 clones, over 65% found once; its top ten account for 15% to 20%. The specimen sequenced was peripheral blood. These receptors originate from a person between 65 and 79 years old with COVID-19, enrolled during active disease. CDR3s include the opening cysteine and the closing phenylalanine or tryptophan. A clone size is listed for some rows: how often the clone was seen (once, few, many), or a class if it is expanded.

NA	TRBV28	TRBJ2-3	CASRSSGGADTQYF
few	TRBV7-2	TRBJ2-1	CASSLAGTSGSNEQFF
NA	TRBV6-2/TRBV6-3	TRBJ2-5	CASIPGWAGGLPETQYF
NA	TRBV7-2	TRBJ1-3	CASSPIHTIYF
NA	TRBV21-1	TRBJ2-1	CAGAIQTYNEQFF
NA	TRBV7-2	TRBJ1-2	CASSFNRESGYTF
NA	TRBV29-1	TRBJ2-1	CSVERATINNEQFF
NA	TRBV24-1	TRBJ2-2	CATSHPGLANTGELFF
once	TRBV4-3	TRBJ2-2	CASSQEASRGRLSTGELFF
NA	TRBV10-3	TRBJ1-2	CAISDGSQGGYGYTF
NA	TRBV28	TRBJ2-1	CASSSTDRAFYNEQFF
NA	TRBV5-4	TRBJ2-2	CASSSGLAGGNTGELFF
NA	TRBV2	TRBJ2-2	CASRITGIPGELFF
NA	TRBV6-9	TRBJ2-7	CASSPPSYEQYF
NA	TRBV21-1	TRBJ1-5	CASSNPGEQPQHF
NA	TRBV11-2	TRBJ2-5	CASSSEGLAVQETQYF
NA	TRBV6-5	TRBJ2-7	CAGLRGRDPPYF
NA	TRBV7-2	TRBJ2-6	CASSLAGGGTGLSGANVLTF
NA	TRBV7-9	TRBJ1-2	CASILGPGNYGYTF
NA	TRBV3-1/TRBV3-2	TRBJ1-5	CASSQGLLNQPQHF
NA	TRBV5-6	TRBJ2-7	CASSLNQPNRFYEQYF
NA	TRBV7-2	TRBJ2-3	CASSFGLAGTDTQYF
NA	TRBV19	TRBJ2-7	CASSNTRDYEQYF
NA	TRBV19	TRBJ1-5	CASSIAGQINQPQHF
NA	TRBV6-2/TRBV6-3	TRBJ1-5	CASSFFRDNQPQHF
NA	TRBV19	TRBJ1-5	CASSGTGNQPQHF
NA	TRBV7-3	TRBJ2-1	CASSLGGIAYNEQFF
once	TRBV6-1	TRBJ2-7	CASSEALGQTIYEQYF
NA	TRBV27	TRBJ1-1	CASNDRGPSTEAFF
NA	TRBV6-6	TRBJ1-3	CASIPRGGRNTIYF
NA	TRBV7-6	TRBJ2-7	CASSLAPGQGSYEQYF
NA	TRBV4-1	TRBJ2-7	CASSQGREPPYEQYF
NA	TRBV15	TRBJ2-3	CATSTWGFPNTQYF
NA	TRBV5-4	TRBJ2-3	CASSSDQGTTDTQYF
NA	TRBV7-8	TRBJ2-7	CASSLAIQGLRTYEQYF
NA	TRBV6-2/TRBV6-3	TRBJ1-1	CASSWAGRMNTEAFF
many	TRBV5-1	TRBJ2-7	CASSPRTGGTDEQYF
NA	TRBV7-2	TRBJ1-4	CASSVGDSLGEKLFF
NA	TRBV18	TRBJ1-5	CASSPGHNSNQPQHF
NA	TRBV12-3/TRBV12-4	TRBJ2-7	CASSRDSYEQYF
NA	TRBV3-1/TRBV3-2	TRBJ2-7	CASSQSGGAVYEQYF
NA	TRBV18	TRBJ1-5	CASSPTGRAEEPQHF
once	TRBV11-2	TRBJ1-1	CASSLDLGVGGTEAFF
NA	TRBV7-6	TRBJ2-7	CASSQTGASNEQYF
NA	TRBV2	TRBJ2-7	CASSDASGGDYEQYF
NA	TRBV4-2	TRBJ1-2	CASSHTGFSNGYTF
few	TRBV7-9	TRBJ2-5	CASSLDWETQYF
NA	TRBV4-1	TRBJ2-6	CASSQGAGTGANVLTF
NA	TRBV19	TRBJ2-3	CASSPASGGAGTDTQYF
once	TRBV7-3	TRBJ2-6	CASSRGTNSGANVLTF